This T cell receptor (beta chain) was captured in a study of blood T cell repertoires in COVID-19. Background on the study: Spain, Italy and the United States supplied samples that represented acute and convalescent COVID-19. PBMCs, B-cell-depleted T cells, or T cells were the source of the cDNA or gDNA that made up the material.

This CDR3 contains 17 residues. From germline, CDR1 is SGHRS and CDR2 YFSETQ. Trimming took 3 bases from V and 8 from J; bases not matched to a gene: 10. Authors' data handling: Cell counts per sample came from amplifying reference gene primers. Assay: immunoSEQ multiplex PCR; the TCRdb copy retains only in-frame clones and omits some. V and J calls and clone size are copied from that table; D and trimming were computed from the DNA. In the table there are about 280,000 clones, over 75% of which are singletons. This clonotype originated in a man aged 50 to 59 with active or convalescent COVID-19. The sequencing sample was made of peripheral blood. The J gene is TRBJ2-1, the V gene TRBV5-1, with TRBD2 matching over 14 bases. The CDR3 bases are TGCGCCAGCAGCTCCAGACTAGCGGGAGGGCCTTCGGATGAGCAGTTCTTC. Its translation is CASSSRLAGGPSDEQFF.